Listed below are T cell receptor beta chains from one sample, sequenced in a study of resident and recirculating memory T cells in vitiligo. Libraries were prepared by immunoSEQ multiplex PCR; TCRdb keeps only in-frame clonotypes and omits some of them. The sample carries some 70,000 clones, about 89% recorded once. Material: blood. Receptor source: a male donor with vitiligo. Each CDR3 is given without its conserved first and last residue. Each record gives: V gene, D gene, J gene, clone size, CDR3 protein. A D gene is named only where the DNA matches it firmly. Not every row has a clone size; where given, it reads once, few, many or a size class.

v_gene: TRBV9
d_gene: TRBD2
j_gene: TRBJ2-5
abundance: NA
CDR3aa: ASSGGRTGGGEETQY

v_gene: TRBV19
d_gene: TRBD2
j_gene: TRBJ2-1
abundance: NA
CDR3aa: ASFSGGYYNEQF

v_gene: TRBV7-2
d_gene: TRBD1
j_gene: TRBJ1-1
abundance: NA
CDR3aa: ASSPTGSRTEAF

v_gene: TRBV4-3
d_gene: NA
j_gene: TRBJ2-2
abundance: NA
CDR3aa: ASSQDPGVNTGELF

v_gene: TRBV11-1
d_gene: NA
j_gene: TRBJ1-5
abundance: NA
CDR3aa: ASSPALSQANQPQH

v_gene: TRBV5-6
d_gene: NA
j_gene: TRBJ2-5
abundance: NA
CDR3aa: ASSHLNRAETQY

v_gene: TRBV5-4
d_gene: TRBD1
j_gene: TRBJ2-1
abundance: NA
CDR3aa: ASRKDRARDNEQF

v_gene: TRBV11-2
d_gene: TRBD2
j_gene: TRBJ2-3
abundance: NA
CDR3aa: ASSSRGGRTDTQY

v_gene: TRBV27
d_gene: NA
j_gene: TRBJ2-7
abundance: NA
CDR3aa: ASSSYRESYEQY

v_gene: TRBV10-3
d_gene: TRBD2
j_gene: TRBJ2-2
abundance: NA
CDR3aa: AISESSGVNTGELF

v_gene: TRBV7-9
d_gene: NA
j_gene: TRBJ2-3
abundance: once
CDR3aa: ASIAGRTDTQY

v_gene: TRBV6-5
d_gene: NA
j_gene: TRBJ1-2
abundance: once
CDR3aa: ASGQGYNGYT

v_gene: TRBV30
d_gene: TRBD1
j_gene: TRBJ1-1
abundance: NA
CDR3aa: AWSVGEDRVRAF

v_gene: TRBV5-6
d_gene: TRBD2
j_gene: TRBJ2-3
abundance: NA
CDR3aa: ASSSPLRGGPRDTQY

v_gene: TRBV4-3
d_gene: NA
j_gene: TRBJ1-1
abundance: NA
CDR3aa: ASSQEATWNTEAF